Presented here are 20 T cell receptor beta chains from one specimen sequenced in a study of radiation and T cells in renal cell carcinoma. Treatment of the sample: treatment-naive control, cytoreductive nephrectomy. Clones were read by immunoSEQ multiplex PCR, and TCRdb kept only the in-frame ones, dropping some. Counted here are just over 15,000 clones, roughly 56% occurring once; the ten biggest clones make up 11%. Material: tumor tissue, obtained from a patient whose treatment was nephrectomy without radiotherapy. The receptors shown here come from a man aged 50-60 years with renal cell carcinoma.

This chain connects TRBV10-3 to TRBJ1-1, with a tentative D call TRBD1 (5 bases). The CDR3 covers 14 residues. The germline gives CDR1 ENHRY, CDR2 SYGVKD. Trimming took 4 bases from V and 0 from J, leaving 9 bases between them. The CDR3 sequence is CAISGGALNTEAFF. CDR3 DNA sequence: TGTGCCATCAGTGGGGGCGCACTGAACACTGAAGCTTTCTTT.

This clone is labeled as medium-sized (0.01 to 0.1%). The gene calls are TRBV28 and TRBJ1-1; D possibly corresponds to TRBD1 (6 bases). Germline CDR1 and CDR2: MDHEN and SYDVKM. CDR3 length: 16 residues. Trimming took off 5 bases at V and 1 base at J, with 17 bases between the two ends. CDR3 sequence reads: CASSNDLGGKNTEAFF. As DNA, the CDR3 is TGTGCCAGCAGTAATGATCTCGGGGGCAAGAACACTGAAGCTTTCTTT.

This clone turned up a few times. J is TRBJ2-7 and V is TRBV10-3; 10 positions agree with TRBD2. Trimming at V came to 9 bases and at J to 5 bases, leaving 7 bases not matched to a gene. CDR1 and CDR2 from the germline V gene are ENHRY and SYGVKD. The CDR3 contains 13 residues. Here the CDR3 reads CAISTSGNNEQYF. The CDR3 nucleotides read TGTGCCATTTCAACTAGCGGGAACAACGAGCAGTACTTC.

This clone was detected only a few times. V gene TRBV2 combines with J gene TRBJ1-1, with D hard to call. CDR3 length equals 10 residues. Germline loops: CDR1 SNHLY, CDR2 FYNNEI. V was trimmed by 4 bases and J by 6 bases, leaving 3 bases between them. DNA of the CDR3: TGTGCCAGCAGTGCAGCTGAAGCTTTCTTT. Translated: CASSAAEAFF. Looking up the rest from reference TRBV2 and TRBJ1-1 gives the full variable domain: EPEVTQTPSHQVTQMGQEVILRCVPISNHLYFYWYRQILGQKVEFLVSFYNNEISEKSEIFDDQFSVERPDGSNFTLKIRSTKLEDSAMYFCASSAAEAFFGQGTRLTVV.

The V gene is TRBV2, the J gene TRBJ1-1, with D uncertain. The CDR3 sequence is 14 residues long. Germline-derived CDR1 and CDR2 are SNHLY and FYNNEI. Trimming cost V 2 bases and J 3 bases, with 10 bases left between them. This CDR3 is CASSESYEYTEAFF. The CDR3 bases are TGTGCCAGCAGTGAAAGTTACGAATACACTGAAGCTTTCTTT.

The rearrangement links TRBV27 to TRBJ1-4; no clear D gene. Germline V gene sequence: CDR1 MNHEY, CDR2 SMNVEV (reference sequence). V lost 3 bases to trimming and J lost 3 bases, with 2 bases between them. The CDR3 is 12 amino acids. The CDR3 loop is CASSFPNEKLFF. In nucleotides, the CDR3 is TGTGCCAGCAGTTTTCCTAATGAAAAACTGTTTTTT.

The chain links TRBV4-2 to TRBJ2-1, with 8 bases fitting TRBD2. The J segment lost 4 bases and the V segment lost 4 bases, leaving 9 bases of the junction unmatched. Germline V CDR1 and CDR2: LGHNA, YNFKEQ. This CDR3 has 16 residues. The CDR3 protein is CASSLMGRGVYNEQFF. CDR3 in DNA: TGTGCCAGCAGCCTCATGGGGCGGGGGGTTTACAATGAGCAGTTCTTC.

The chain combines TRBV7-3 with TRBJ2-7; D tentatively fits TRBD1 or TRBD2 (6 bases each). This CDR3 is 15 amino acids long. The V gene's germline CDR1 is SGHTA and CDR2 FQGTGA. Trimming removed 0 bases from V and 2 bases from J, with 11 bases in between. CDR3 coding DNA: TGTGCCAGCAGCTTAACGGGGGGCCCGACCTACGAGCAGTACTTC. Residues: CASSLTGGPTYEQYF. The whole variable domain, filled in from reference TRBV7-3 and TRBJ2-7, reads GAGVSQTPSNKVTEKGKYVELRCDPISGHTALYWYRQSLGQGPEFLIYFQGTGAADDSGLPNDRFFAVRPEGSVSTLKIQRTERGDSAVYLCASSLTGGPTYEQYFGPGTRLTVT.

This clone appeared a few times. The CDR3 spells CASSLPGQGNEKLFF. Written as DNA, the CDR3 is TGCGCCAGCAGCTTGCCGGGACAGGGTAATGAAAAACTGTTTTTT. V gene TRBV5-1 combines with J gene TRBJ1-4, with 9 nucleotides matching TRBD1. After removal of 1 base from V and 4 bases from J, the junction contained 2 bases not matched to a gene. The CDR3 extends over 15 amino acids. CDR1 and CDR2 (germline): SGHRS, YFSETQ. The full variable domain, in which reference TRBV5-1 and TRBJ1-4 provide the parts outside the CDR3, is KAGVTQTPRYLIKTRGQQVTLSCSPISGHRSVSWYQQTPGQGLQFLFEYFSETQRNKGNFPGRFSGRQFSNSRSEMNVSTLELGDSALYLCASSLPGQGNEKLFFGSGTQLSVL.

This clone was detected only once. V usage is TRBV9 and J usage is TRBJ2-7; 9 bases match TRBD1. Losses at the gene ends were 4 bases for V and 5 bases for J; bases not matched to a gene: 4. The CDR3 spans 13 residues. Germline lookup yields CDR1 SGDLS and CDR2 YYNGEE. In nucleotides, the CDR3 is TGTGCCAGCAGCCCGGACAGGGGCCACGAGCAGTACTTC. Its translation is CASSPDRGHEQYF.

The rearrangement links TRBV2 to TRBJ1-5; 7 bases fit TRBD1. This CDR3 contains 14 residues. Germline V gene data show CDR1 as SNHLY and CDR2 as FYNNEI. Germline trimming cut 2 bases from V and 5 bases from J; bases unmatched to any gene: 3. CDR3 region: CASSERTGYQPQHF. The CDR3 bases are TGTGCCAGCAGTGAACGGACAGGTTATCAGCCCCAGCATTTT.

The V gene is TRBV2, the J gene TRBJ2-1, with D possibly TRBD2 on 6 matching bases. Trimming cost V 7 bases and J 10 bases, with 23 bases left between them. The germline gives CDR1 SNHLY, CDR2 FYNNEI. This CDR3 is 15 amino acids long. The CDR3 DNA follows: TGTGCCAGCACCCGGGGGTGGGGGAGTCCCTCAGAGCAGTTCTTC. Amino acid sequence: CASTRGWGSPSEQFF.

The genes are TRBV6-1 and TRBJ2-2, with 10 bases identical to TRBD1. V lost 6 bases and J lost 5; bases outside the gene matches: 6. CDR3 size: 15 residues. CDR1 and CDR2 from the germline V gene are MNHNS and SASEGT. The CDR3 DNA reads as TGTGCCAGCAGAGCCGGGACAGGGGAAACCGGGGAGCTGTTTTTT. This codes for CASRAGTGETGELFF.

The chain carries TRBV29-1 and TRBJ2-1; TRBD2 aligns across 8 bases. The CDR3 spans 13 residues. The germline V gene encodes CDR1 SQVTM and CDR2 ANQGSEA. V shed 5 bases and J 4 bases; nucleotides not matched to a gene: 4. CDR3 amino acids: CSVQREQYNEQFF. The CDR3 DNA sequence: TGCAGCGTTCAGCGGGAGCAGTACAATGAGCAGTTCTTC.

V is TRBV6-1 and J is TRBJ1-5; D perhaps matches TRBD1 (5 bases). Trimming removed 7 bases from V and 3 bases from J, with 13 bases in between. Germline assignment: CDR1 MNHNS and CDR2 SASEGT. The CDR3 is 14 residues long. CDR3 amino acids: CASMGGGSNQPQHF. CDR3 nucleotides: TGTGCCAGCATGGGGGGGGGATCCAATCAGCCCCAGCATTTT.

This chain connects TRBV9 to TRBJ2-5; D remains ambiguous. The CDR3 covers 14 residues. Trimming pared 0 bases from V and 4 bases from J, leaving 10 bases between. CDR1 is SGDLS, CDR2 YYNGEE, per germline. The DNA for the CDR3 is TGTGCCAGCAGCGTAGAGGTCGACGGAGAGACCCAGTACTTC. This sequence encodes CASSVEVDGETQYF.

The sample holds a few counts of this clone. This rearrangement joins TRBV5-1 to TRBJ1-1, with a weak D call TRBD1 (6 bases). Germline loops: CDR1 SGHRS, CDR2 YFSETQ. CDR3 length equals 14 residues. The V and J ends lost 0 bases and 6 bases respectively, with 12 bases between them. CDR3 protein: CASSLVRGKAEAFF. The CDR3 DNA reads TGCGCCAGCAGCTTGGTAAGGGGGAAGGCTGAAGCTTTCTTT.

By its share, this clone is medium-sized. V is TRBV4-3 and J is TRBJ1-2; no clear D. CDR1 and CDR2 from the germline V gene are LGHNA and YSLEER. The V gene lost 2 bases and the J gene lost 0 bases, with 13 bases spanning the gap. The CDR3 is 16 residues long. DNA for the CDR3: TGCGCCAGCAGCCAAACGGCAGGCGCCTCTAACTATGGCTACACCTTC. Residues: CASSQTAGASNYGYTF.

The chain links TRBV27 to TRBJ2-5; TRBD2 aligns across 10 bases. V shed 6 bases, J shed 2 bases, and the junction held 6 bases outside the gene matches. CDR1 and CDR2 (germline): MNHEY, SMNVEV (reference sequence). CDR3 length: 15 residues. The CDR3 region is CASRERGGVQETQYF. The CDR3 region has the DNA TGTGCCAGCAGAGAGCGGGGGGGAGTTCAAGAGACCCAGTACTTC.

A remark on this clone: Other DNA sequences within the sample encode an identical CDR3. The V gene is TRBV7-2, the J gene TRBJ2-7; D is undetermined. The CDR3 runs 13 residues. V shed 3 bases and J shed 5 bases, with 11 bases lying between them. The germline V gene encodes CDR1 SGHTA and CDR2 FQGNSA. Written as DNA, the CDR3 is TGTGCCAGCAGCTTCCTGCCGGGTGACGAGCAGTACTTC. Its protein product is CASSFLPGDEQYF.